Shown below are 22 T cell receptor beta chains from a single sample sequenced in a study of blood T cell repertoires in COVID-19. The assay was immunoSEQ multiplex PCR, and TCRdb's table has in-frame clones only and misses some. The sample shows 330,000 or so clones, around 90% of them seen only once. Sequenced: peripheral blood. The receptors here all came from an older woman with COVID-19, enrolled during active disease.

The chain employs TRBV15 and TRBJ2-5; TRBD1 agrees at 9 bases. CDR1 and CDR2 from the germline V gene are LNHNV and YYDKDF (reference sequence). The CDR3 length is 15 residues. The V segment lost 3 bases and the J segment 4 bases; nucleotides outside the gene matches: 6. CDR3 residues: CATSRVIQGAETQYF. The CDR3 nucleotides read TGTGCCACCAGCAGGGTGATACAGGGGGCAGAGACCCAGTACTTC.

This chain uses TRBV5-4 with TRBJ1-2, with D perhaps TRBD1 (5 bases). This CDR3 contains 13 residues. V was cut by 4 bases and J by 3 bases, with 10 bases left in between. CDR1 and CDR2 (germline): SGHNT, YYREEE (reference sequence). The CDR3 protein is CASSQDTYYGYTF. CDR3 DNA sequence: TGTGCCAGCAGCCAGGACACTTACTATGGCTACACCTTC.

This clone has a handful of counts. The chain recombines TRBV10-3 with TRBJ1-3; 7 nucleotides match TRBD1. The CDR3 has 16 amino acids. Germline CDR1 reads ENHRY; CDR2 reads SYGVKD. V lost 6 bases, J lost 4 bases, and 12 bases stayed unmatched. The CDR3 sequence is CAISRQEGALGNTIYF. As DNA, the CDR3 is TGTGCCATCAGCCGGCAGGAGGGGGCTCTCGGAAACACCATATATTTT.

The genes are TRBV6-5 and TRBJ2-7; TRBD1 matches at 9 bases. CDR3 length equals 16 residues. V shed 1 base and J 5 bases; nucleotides not matched to a gene: 9. Germline CDR1 and CDR2: MNHEY and SVGAGI. CDR3 nucleotide sequence: TGTGCCAGCAGTTACTGGGGGACAGGGCTTCAAAACGAGCAGTACTTC. This encodes CASSYWGTGLQNEQYF.

The chain uses TRBV23-1 and TRBJ1-2, with unresolved D. Being an ORF, TRBV23-1 has a function that is uncertain. The CDR3 has 13 amino acids. V lost 8 bases, J lost 4 bases, and 14 bases lay in between. CDR3 residues: CASSLQASYGYTF. The DNA for the CDR3 is TGCGCCAGCTCCCTCCAGGCGAGCTATGGCTACACCTTC.

The CDR3 bases are TGTGCCAGCAGCCTAACCGGGACAGGGGTAAGCTACACCTTC. Amino acid sequence: CASSLTGTGVSYTF. J is TRBJ1-2 and V is TRBV4-2; 10 bases agree with TRBD1. Germline trimming cut 4 bases from V and 9 bases from J; bases unmatched to any gene: 8. The CDR3 contains 14 residues. Germline V gene sequence: CDR1 LGHNA, CDR2 YNFKEQ.

The V call is TRBV24-1, the J call TRBJ1-5, with D possibly being TRBD1 (6 bases). The germline gives CDR1 KGHDR, CDR2 SFDVKD. V was shortened by 7 bases and J by 5 bases, with 20 bases between the two germline ends. CDR3 size: 16 residues. CDR3 in DNA: TGTGCCACCAGCTCCCCAGAACAGGGTTTGGATCAGCCCCAGCATTTT. It is translated as CATSSPEQGLDQPQHF.

The V and J genes are TRBV6-5 and TRBJ1-6, with a weak D call TRBD1 (6 bases). The CDR3 loop spans 14 amino acids. Germline CDR1 is MNHEY and CDR2 is SVGAGI. The V end was cut by 5 bases, the J end by 8 bases, with 13 bases between. CDR3: CASSRTEFDSPLHF. Written as DNA, the CDR3 is TGTGCCAGCAGTAGGACAGAGTTTGATTCACCCCTCCACTTT.

The genes are TRBV19 and TRBJ1-5; D might be TRBD1 (5 bases). The CDR3 totals 15 residues. V lost 2 bases and J 6 bases, leaving 14 bases between the germline ends. CDR1 and CDR2 from the germline V gene are LNHDA and SQIVND (reference sequence). Here the CDR3 reads CASSISGAQGQPQHF. Written as DNA, the CDR3 is TGTGCCAGTAGTATAAGCGGGGCCCAAGGTCAGCCCCAGCATTTT.

The chain uses TRBV6-5 and TRBJ2-1; TRBD2 agrees at 8 bases. This CDR3 is built from 14 residues. From germline, CDR1 is MNHEY and CDR2 SVGAGI. J was trimmed by 8 bases and V by 2 bases; bases with no gene match: 5. CDR3 protein: CASSYRGGLDEQFF. The CDR3 DNA is TGTGCCAGCAGTTACCGGGGGGGCCTGGATGAGCAGTTCTTC.

This clone has just one count. The chain employs TRBV9 and TRBJ1-6; 8 nucleotides align to TRBD1. CDR3 size: 15 residues. The J segment lost 9 bases and the V segment lost 3 bases, leaving 8 bases of the junction unmatched. Germline V gene data show CDR1 as SGDLS and CDR2 as YYNGEE. CDR3 loop: CASSARTGTGSPLHF. CDR3 nucleotides: TGTGCCAGCAGCGCTCGGACAGGGACGGGTTCACCCCTCCACTTT.

In its sample, this clone was seen a few times. CDR3 sequence (DNA): TGTGCCAGCAGCTTGGTTCAGGGGAAGGGCTACACCTTC. Translation: CASSLVQGKGYTF. V usage is TRBV5-6 and J usage is TRBJ1-2; possible D gene TRBD1, 6 bases. The CDR3 runs to 13 residues. CDR1 and CDR2 (germline): SGHDT, YYEEEE. Trimming shortened V by 0 bases and J by 8 bases, and 11 bases separated the two germline ends.

The chain recombines TRBV15 with TRBJ1-2; a weak D match, TRBD1 (6 bases). Deletions cut 4 bases from V and 5 bases from J, with 8 bases between. The CDR3 is made up of 12 amino acids. CDR1 and CDR2 (germline): LNHNV, YYDKDF (reference sequence). CDR3 coding DNA: TGTGCCACCAGCACAGGGGCGTATGGCTACACCTTC. The encoded protein is CATSTGAYGYTF.

The genes are TRBV5-1 and TRBJ2-7; D unclear. The CDR3 consists of 14 residues. Looked up from germline, CDR1 is SGHRS and CDR2 is YFSETQ. V was shortened by 0 bases and J by 5 bases, with 12 bases between the two germline ends. The CDR3 loop is CASSLARRGDEQYF. The DNA of the CDR3 is TGCGCCAGCAGCTTGGCCAGAAGAGGCGACGAGCAGTACTTC.

This clone is a singleton in its sample. The CDR3 DNA follows: TGTGCCAGCAGCCTCGTCGGAGACGCTGGGGCCAACGTCCTGACTTTC. This codes for CASSLVGDAGANVLTF. V is TRBV11-2 and J is TRBJ2-6; D uncertain. V lost 5 bases, J lost 2 bases, and 13 bases lay in between. This CDR3 is 16 amino acids long. Looked up from germline, CDR1 is SGHAT and CDR2 is FQNNGV. Using reference TRBV11-2 and TRBJ2-6 for the parts outside the CDR3, the full variable domain is EAGVAQSPRYKIIEKRQSVAFWCNPISGHATLYWYQQILGQGPKLLIQFQNNGVVDDSQLPKDRFSAERLKGVDSTLKIQPAKLEDSAVYLCASSLVGDAGANVLTFGAGSRLTVL.

V usage is TRBV20-1 and J usage is TRBJ2-7; D remains unclear. Germline CDR1 is DFQATT and CDR2 is SNEGSKA (reference sequence). The V end was cut by 4 bases, the J end by 6 bases, with 10 bases between. The CDR3 is made up of 11 amino acids. CDR3 loop: CSATNRFEQYF. DNA of the CDR3: TGCAGTGCTACGAATCGGTTCGAGCAGTACTTC.

The DNA for the CDR3 is TGTGCCAGCAGCTTAGAGACACCTGATAATTCACCCCTCCACTTT. Protein product: CASSLETPDNSPLHF. V usage is TRBV11-2 and J usage is TRBJ1-6; no reliable D call. The CDR3 runs 15 residues. Germline CDR1 and CDR2: SGHAT and FQNNGV. Trimming stripped 0 bases from V and 5 bases from J, with 8 bases between.

Written as DNA, the CDR3 is TGCAGTGCTAGTAGGAGAAGCAATCAGCCCCAGCATTTT. Its protein product is CSASRRSNQPQHF. V is TRBV20-1 and J is TRBJ1-5; D uncertain. CDR3 size: 13 residues. The V and J ends lost 3 bases and 1 base respectively, with 7 bases between them. CDR1 and CDR2 (germline): DFQATT, SNEGSKA (reference sequence).

The chain has TRBV13 and TRBJ2-7; no reliable D call. Germline values: CDR1 PRHDT, CDR2 FYEKMQ (reference sequence). The germline V and J ends were trimmed by 1 base and 0 bases, with 13 bases remaining between them. There are 16 residues in the CDR3. The chain's CDR3 is CASSLVLAESSYEQYF. The CDR3 DNA sequence: TGTGCCAGCAGCTTAGTTCTTGCGGAGAGCTCCTACGAGCAGTACTTC. Using reference TRBV13 and TRBJ2-7 for the parts outside the CDR3, the full variable domain is AAGVIQSPRHLIKEKRETATLKCYPIPRHDTVYWYQQGPGQDPQFLISFYEKMQSDKGSIPDRFSAQQFSDYHSELNMSSLELGDSALYFCASSLVLAESSYEQYFGPGTRLTVT.

The chain uses TRBV7-3 and TRBJ2-3, with D possibly being TRBD2 (5 bases). CDR3 length: 14 residues. Germline V gene lookup returns CDR1 SGHTA and CDR2 FQGTGA. The V and J ends lost 0 bases and 2 bases respectively, with 6 bases between them. The CDR3 sequence: CASSLTRDTDTQYF. CDR3 nucleotide sequence: TGTGCCAGCAGCTTAACTCGGGACACAGATACGCAGTATTTT.

The chain is built from TRBV4-2 and TRBJ1-4; perhaps TRBD1 as D (6 bases). Trimming left V 1 base short and J 6 bases short, with 15 bases between. The CDR3 runs to 16 residues. Germline-derived CDR1 and CDR2 are LGHNA and YNFKEQ. CDR3 residues: CASSQVQGYGDEKLFF. CDR3 sequence (DNA): TGTGCCAGCAGCCAAGTACAGGGATACGGGGATGAAAAACTGTTTTTT.

This clone was seen only once. The chain combines TRBV7-3 with TRBJ2-5, with 12 bases fitting TRBD2. Germline loops: CDR1 SGHTA, CDR2 FQGTGA. This CDR3 has 16 amino acids. With 5 bases clipped from V and 2 bases from J, the junction kept 6 bases outside the gene matches. In DNA, the CDR3 is TGTGCCAGCAGCCCTCTAGCGGGGGGGCCTCAAGAGACCCAGTACTTC. Translating it yields CASSPLAGGPQETQYF.